The 24 T cell receptor beta chains listed next were all sequenced from one sample in a study of blood T cell repertoires in COVID-19. Assay used: immunoSEQ multiplex PCR; TCRdb lists only in-frame clones, some missing. The profile shows 390,000 or so clones, around 91% of them singletons. The sequenced sample was peripheral blood. The receptors were gathered from a man aged 18 to 29 with active or convalescent COVID-19.

The chain joins TRBV14 to TRBJ2-1; perhaps TRBD1 as D (5 bases). The CDR3 runs 15 residues. Trimming removed 1 base at V and 3 bases at J, with 10 bases between. Germline CDR1 and CDR2: SGHDN and FVKESK. The DNA for the CDR3 is TGTGCCAGCAGCCAAGGGGGCAACCACTACAATGAGCAGTTCTTC. Amino acid sequence: CASSQGGNHYNEQFF.

This chain links TRBV28 with TRBJ1-1; D unresolved. CDR1 MDHEN and CDR2 SYDVKM come from the germline V gene. The CDR3 runs 12 residues. V lost 6 bases and J 1 base, leaving 6 bases between the germline ends. CDR3 bases: TGTGCCAGCAGCTCGTGGAACACTGAAGCTTTCTTT. It encodes CASSSWNTEAFF.

Written as DNA, the CDR3 is TGTGCCAGCTCACCCCAGACAGGGTTTACCTACAATGAGCAGTTCTTC. Its protein is CASSPQTGFTYNEQFF. This chain links TRBV18 with TRBJ2-1, with 7 bases aligning to TRBD1. CDR1 and CDR2 (germline): KGHSH, LQKENI. V shed 3 bases, J shed 2 bases, and the junction held 7 bases outside the gene matches. The CDR3 has 16 residues.

The V and J genes are TRBV7-9 and TRBJ2-7; D may be TRBD2 (5 bases). Between the trimmed V and J ends, which lost 5 bases and 1 base, there was a span of 9 bases. The germline gives CDR1 SEHNR, CDR2 FQNEAQ (reference sequence). The CDR3 is 13 amino acids. In DNA form, the CDR3 reads TGTGCCAGCAGCGCCCCGGGGTCCTACGAGCAGTACTTC. This sequence encodes CASSAPGSYEQYF.

The V gene is TRBV10-2, the J gene TRBJ1-1, with 9 bases that match TRBD1. V shed 6 bases, J shed 5 bases, and the junction held 7 bases outside the gene matches. Germline CDR1 reads WSHSY; CDR2 reads SAAADI. This CDR3 has 14 residues. Here the CDR3 reads CASSPGQGGTEAFF. CDR3 nucleotide sequence: TGCGCCAGCAGCCCGGGACAGGGAGGTACTGAAGCTTTCTTT.

The chain uses TRBV21-1 and TRBJ2-3; TRBD1 is the table's D call, not checked against the DNA. TRBV21-1 is designated a pseudogene. There are 17 residues in the CDR3. The CDR3 spells CASTRDTTDRATDTQYF. The CDR3 region has the DNA TGTGCCAGCACCCGGGACACCACCGATCGCGCCACAGATACGCAGTATTTT.

CDR3 bases: TGTGCCAGCAGTTACAGGAGGGACAGGGACCTCCAGAACACTGAAGCTTTCTTT. This encodes CASSYRRDRDLQNTEAFF. The V gene is TRBV6-2 or TRBV6-3, the J gene TRBJ1-1, with 9 bases lining up with TRBD1. CDR1 MNHEY and CDR2 SVGEGT come from the germline V gene. V gave up 2 bases and J gave up 1 base; unmatched junction bases: 11. This CDR3 comprises 18 residues.

The chain links TRBV5-1 to TRBJ2-1; 12 bases map to TRBD1. The V gene's germline CDR1 is SGHRS and CDR2 YFSETQ. V shed 4 bases and J 7 bases; nucleotides not matched to a gene: 3. CDR3 size: 14 residues. CDR3 protein: CASSQGQGANEQFF. The CDR3 nucleotides are TGCGCCAGCAGCCAGGGACAGGGGGCAAATGAGCAGTTCTTC.

This chain joins TRBV5-1 and TRBJ2-1; 8 nucleotides match TRBD2. The V gene's germline CDR1 is SGHRS and CDR2 YFSETQ. Trimming took 1 base from V and 5 from J; bases not matched to a gene: 11. The CDR3 runs 17 residues. CDR3 bases: TGCGCCAGCAGCTTGTGGTCCGGGACTAGAGGGAACAATGAGCAGTTCTTC. Encoded protein: CASSLWSGTRGNNEQFF.

The chain employs TRBV29-1 and TRBJ1-1; TRBD1 might be the D (6 bases). The CDR3 contains 13 residues. Germline CDR1 reads SQVTM; CDR2 reads ANQGSEA. The V end lost 5 bases, the J end lost 3 bases, and 13 bases lay between the germline ends. CDR3 residues: CSVNRDYYTEAFF. Written as DNA, the CDR3 is TGCAGCGTTAACAGGGATTATTACACTGAAGCTTTCTTT.

This clone has only one observation. The CDR3 nucleotides are TGCGCCAGCAGCTTGTATCCGCGGGGGGATCCAGATACGCAGTATTTT. Encoded protein: CASSLYPRGDPDTQYF. The gene calls are TRBV5-1 and TRBJ2-3; 8 nucleotides align to TRBD2. CDR3 length equals 16 residues. V gave up 1 base and J gave up 4 bases; unmatched junction bases: 8. Germline assignment: CDR1 SGHRS and CDR2 YFSETQ. The whole variable domain, filled in from reference TRBV5-1 and TRBJ2-3, reads KAGVTQTPRYLIKTRGQQVTLSCSPISGHRSVSWYQQTPGQGLQFLFEYFSETQRNKGNFPGRFSGRQFSNSRSEMNVSTLELGDSALYLCASSLYPRGDPDTQYFGPGTRLTVL.

J is TRBJ2-7 and V is TRBV29-1; TRBD1 matches at 8 bases. Losses at the gene ends were 5 bases for V and 5 bases for J; bases not matched to a gene: 11. There are 14 residues in the CDR3. Germline V CDR1 and CDR2: SQVTM, ANQGSEA. The DNA for the CDR3 is TGCAGCGTTTCCATCGGACAGGGAATAGACGAGCAGTACTTC. Amino acids: CSVSIGQGIDEQYF.

The V and J genes are TRBV7-2 and TRBJ2-3, with D possibly TRBD2 on 6 matching bases. CDR3 length equals 17 residues. Trimming stripped 5 bases from V and 4 bases from J, with 22 bases between. Germline-derived CDR1 and CDR2 are SGHTA and FQGNSA. The chain's CDR3 is CASSPTAGKRVSDTQYF. CDR3 nucleotide sequence: TGTGCCAGCAGCCCGACGGCTGGTAAGCGGGTTTCAGATACGCAGTATTTT.

The chain couples TRBV6-6 to TRBJ2-7; 8 bases are shared with TRBD1. The V gene end was trimmed by 7 bases and the J gene end by 2 bases; junction bases not matched to a gene: 7. This CDR3 is 14 amino acids long. Germline V gene sequence: CDR1 MNHNY, CDR2 SVGAGI (reference sequence). This CDR3 reads CASTPWTGPYEQYF. The CDR3 nucleotides are TGTGCCAGCACCCCCTGGACAGGGCCCTACGAGCAGTACTTC.

This chain uses TRBV7-2 with TRBJ1-1; possible D gene TRBD1, 5 bases. The length of the CDR3 is 14 residues. Per the germline V gene, CDR1 is SGHTA and CDR2 is FQGNSA. V lost 5 bases to trimming and J lost 1 base, with 11 bases between them. CDR3 DNA sequence: TGTGCCAGCAGCATGGGACTTAGGAACACTGAAGCTTTCTTT. This codes for CASSMGLRNTEAFF.

The chain recombines TRBV28 with TRBJ2-2; D gene ambiguous. This CDR3 is 16 amino acids long. Per germline, CDR1 MDHEN and CDR2 SYDVKM. The germline V and J ends were trimmed by 5 bases and 0 bases, with 13 bases remaining between them. CDR3 sequence (DNA): TGTGCCAGCAGTCACCGTACGCGGTCGAACACCGGGGAGCTGTTTTTT. Translated: CASSHRTRSNTGELFF.

This CDR3 reads CASSPRQGGTDTQYF. As DNA, the CDR3 is TGTGCCAGCAGCCCGAGACAGGGGGGCACAGATACGCAGTATTTT. The chain employs TRBV7-6 and TRBJ2-3; 9 bases map to TRBD1. The CDR3 is 15 amino acids. Trimming at V came to 5 bases and at J to 1 base, leaving 4 bases not matched to a gene. Germline CDR1 and CDR2: SGHVS and FNYEAQ.

The J gene is TRBJ1-2, the V gene TRBV6-5, with D uncertain. The CDR3 has 13 amino acids. The germline V and J ends were trimmed by 8 bases and 4 bases, with 14 bases remaining between them. Per the germline V gene, CDR1 is MNHEY and CDR2 is SVGAGI. The CDR3 region has the DNA TGTGCCAGCGATGGAGGGCTCTTCTATGGCTACACCTTC. Translating it yields CASDGGLFYGYTF.

This clone appeared a single time. V gene TRBV7-8 combines with J gene TRBJ1-2, with D perhaps TRBD1 (6 bases). V lost 4 bases to trimming and J lost 2 bases, with 11 bases between them. The CDR3 totals 14 residues. Germline assignment: CDR1 SGHVS and CDR2 FQNEAQ. CDR3: CASSSQGFNYGYTF. The CDR3 nucleotides read TGTGCCAGCAGCTCTCAGGGGTTCAACTATGGCTACACCTTC.

In its sample, this clone was seen many times. This chain uses TRBV7-2 with TRBJ2-3; 12 bases agree with TRBD2. Germline V lookup: CDR1 SGHTA, CDR2 FQGNSA. This CDR3 is 16 amino acids long. V lost 5 bases, J lost 2 bases, and 5 bases stayed unmatched. CDR3 in amino acids: CASSTRTSGITDTQYF. CDR3 coding DNA: TGTGCCAGCAGCACCCGGACTAGCGGGATCACAGATACGCAGTATTTT.

V gene TRBV5-3 combines with J gene TRBJ1-2; 7 bases are shared with TRBD1. TRBV5-3 counts as an open reading frame of uncertain function. V lost 4 bases, J lost 0 bases, and 6 bases stayed unmatched. CDR3 length: 15 amino acids. The CDR3 reads CARSLGQLPNYGYTF. For the CDR3, the DNA is TGTGCCAGAAGCCTGGGACAGCTACCTAACTATGGCTACACCTTC.

DNA for the CDR3: TGTGCCAGCAGCCAAGTGAACAACATGAACACTGAAGCTTTCTTT. As protein: CASSQVNNMNTEAFF. The chain links TRBV4-2 to TRBJ1-1; unclear D gene. V dropped 1 base and J dropped 0 bases, with 9 bases sitting between them. The germline V gene has CDR1 LGHNA and CDR2 YNFKEQ. The CDR3 sequence is 15 residues long.

As concerns this clone: A far more abundant clone sits one base away, making this likely a read error. V usage is TRBV12-3 or TRBV12-4 and J usage is TRBJ2-1, with a weak D call TRBD1 (6 bases). This CDR3 region has 13 residues. The germline V and J ends were trimmed by 6 bases and 4 bases, with 10 bases remaining between them. The CDR3 here is CASSPDSYNEQFF. CDR3 DNA: TGTGCCAGCAGCCCGGACAGTTACAATGAGCAGTTCTTC.

On this clone: The junction shows a germline mismatch at one end, possibly a read error. At the DNA level, this CDR3 is encoded by other sequences in the same sample as well. V is TRBV5-4 and J is TRBJ2-7, with D possibly matching TRBD2 (5 bases). The length of the CDR3 is 15 residues. CDR1 is SGHNT and CDR2 is YYREEE in the germline V gene (reference sequence). The CDR3 coding sequence is TGTGCCAGCAGCTCCGGACTGTCTAGCTCCTACGAGCAGTATTTC. Its protein product is CASSSGLSSSYEQYF.